A single sample is the source of the 29 T cell receptor beta chains below, sequenced in a study of blood T cell repertoires in COVID-19. TCRdb's table, derived via immunoSEQ multiplex PCR, lists solely in-frame clones and lacks some. There are about 300,000 clones in the sample; about 90% occur only once, and roughly 6.5% lies in the top ten. The sample comprised peripheral blood. The receptors derive from a man aged 18 to 30 who had recovered from COVID-19.

This chain joins TRBV7-2 and TRBJ2-7; 8 bases fit TRBD1. Germline V gene sequence: CDR1 SGHTA, CDR2 FQGNSA. The CDR3 contains 13 residues. The junction had 8 bases not matched to a gene; V was cut back by 10 bases and J by 3 bases. CDR3 DNA: TGTGCCACGAGTCAGGGGGCAGGCTACGAGCAGTACTTC. Its translation is CATSQGAGYEQYF.

This chain joins TRBV20-1 and TRBJ2-7; perhaps TRBD2 as D (6 bases). The CDR3 loop spans 11 amino acids. Deletions cut 5 bases from V and 3 bases from J, with 8 bases between. Germline CDR1 and CDR2: DFQATT and SNEGSKA (reference sequence). CDR3 coding DNA: TGCAGTGCTCCCGGGGGCTACGAGCAGTACTTC. It yields the protein CSAPGGYEQYF.

Concerning this clone itself: At one end the junction does not follow the germline gene, possibly because of a read error. The rearrangement links TRBV4-1 to TRBJ2-3, with D possibly matching TRBD1 (5 bases). CDR3 size: 12 residues. Germline V gene sequence: CDR1 MGHRA, CDR2 YSYEKL. The CDR3 nucleotides read TGCGCCAGCAGCACCAGGGTAGGCACCCTTCTTTTT. As protein: CASSTRVGTLLF.

The genes are TRBV14 and TRBJ1-1; D remains unclear. CDR3 length: 15 residues. Germline CDR1 reads SGHDN; CDR2 reads FVKESK. V was clipped by 4 bases and J by 0 bases, with 12 bases between them. The CDR3 reads CASSPNLQMNTEAFF. DNA of the CDR3: TGTGCCAGCAGCCCGAATCTTCAGATGAACACTGAAGCTTTCTTT.

This clone was detected only a few times. The chain joins TRBV18 to TRBJ2-1; D perhaps matches TRBD2 (5 bases). CDR3 size: 14 residues. Germline-derived CDR1 and CDR2 are KGHSH and LQKENI. The V end lost 2 bases, the J end lost 0 bases, and 5 bases lay between the germline ends. This CDR3 reads CASSPGSSYNEQFF. CDR3 bases: TGTGCCAGCTCACCAGGGAGCTCCTACAATGAGCAGTTCTTC.

The chain employs TRBV19 and TRBJ1-2, with D perhaps matching TRBD1 (6 bases). Germline assignment: CDR1 LNHDA and CDR2 SQIVND (reference sequence). There are 16 residues in the CDR3. V was clipped by 5 bases and J by 4 bases, with 20 bases between them. CDR3 sequence reads: CASSSTGNPSSYGYTF. The CDR3, as DNA: TGTGCCAGTAGTTCAACAGGGAACCCATCGAGCTATGGCTACACCTTC.

V and J are TRBV10-3 and TRBJ2-2; TRBD2 matches at 9 bases. CDR1 is ENHRY and CDR2 is SYGVKD in the germline V gene. This CDR3 has 15 residues. Trimming cost V 4 bases and J 3 bases; bases outside gene matches: 3. The CDR3 bases are TGTGCCATCAGTGTAGCGGGGGCCCACACCGGGGAGCTGTTTTTT. Translated: CAISVAGAHTGELFF.

The DNA of the CDR3 is TGTGCCAGCAGCGCAAGACTAGCGGGAGGGCATAGTAATGAGCAGTTCTTC. This codes for CASSARLAGGHSNEQFF. The J gene is TRBJ2-1, the V gene TRBV5-8, with 14 bases matching TRBD2. The germline CDR1 and CDR2 sequences are SGHTS and YDEGEE. CDR3 length: 17 residues. The J segment lost 7 bases and the V segment lost 4 bases, leaving 10 bases of the junction unmatched.

The chain has TRBV10-3 and TRBJ1-1, with a possible D match to TRBD1 (6 bases). Germline loops: CDR1 ENHRY, CDR2 SYGVKD. The CDR3 is 15 residues long. With 5 bases removed from V and 0 bases from J, the gap between germline ends came to 13 bases. CDR3 protein: CAISRAGDMNTEAFF. CDR3 in DNA: TGTGCCATCAGTAGAGCAGGGGATATGAACACTGAAGCTTTCTTT.

The genes are TRBV6-2 or TRBV6-3 and TRBJ1-4; D unresolved. Per germline, CDR1 MNHEY and CDR2 SVGEGT. V lost 0 bases, J lost 13 bases, and 9 bases lay in between. This CDR3 is 12 amino acids long. In DNA form, the CDR3 reads TGTGCCAGCAGTTACTCTGCCGTGCGACTGTTTTTT. This translates into CASSYSAVRLFF.

The chain is built from TRBV4-1 and TRBJ2-5, with a possible D match to TRBD1 (6 bases). Germline V gene sequence: CDR1 MGHRA, CDR2 YSYEKL. The CDR3 runs to 15 residues. Trimming left V 0 bases short and J 4 bases short, with 12 bases between. CDR3 loop: CASSQDPTGRETQYF. The CDR3 coding sequence is TGCGCCAGCAGCCAAGATCCCACAGGGCGAGAGACCCAGTACTTC.

The rearrangement links TRBV27 to TRBJ2-2; TRBD1 matches at 11 bases. Germline values: CDR1 MNHEY, CDR2 SMNVEV (reference sequence). The CDR3 covers 16 residues. Trimming took 2 bases from V and 4 from J; bases not matched to a gene: 3. The DNA of the CDR3 is TGTGCCAGCAGTTTAATTGGGACAGGGGGCACCGGGGAGCTGTTTTTT. This gives the protein CASSLIGTGGTGELFF.

This chain joins TRBV20-1 and TRBJ2-3; D remains ambiguous. Deletions cut 3 bases from V and 0 bases from J, with 7 bases between. The CDR3 is made up of 13 amino acids. The V gene's germline CDR1 is DFQATT and CDR2 SNEGSKA (reference sequence). The CDR3 nucleotides read TGCAGTGCTAGTTCCGGTAGCACAGATACGCAGTATTTT. As protein: CSASSGSTDTQYF.

V is TRBV5-5 and J is TRBJ1-3; a possible D gene is TRBD1 (5 bases). The ends were cut back, 0 bases at V and 0 bases at J, with 10 bases in the middle. From germline, CDR1 is SGHKS and CDR2 YYEKEE (reference sequence). There are 16 residues in the CDR3. The CDR3 bases are TGTGCCAGCAGCTTGGTGGACAAAAGCTCTGGAAACACCATATATTTT. This sequence encodes CASSLVDKSSGNTIYF.

This sequence joins TRBV2 and TRBJ2-1; perhaps TRBD1 as D (5 bases). The CDR3 contains 14 residues. V was pared by 6 bases and J by 8 bases, with 17 bases between. The germline CDR1 and CDR2 sequences are SNHLY and FYNNEI. CDR3 nucleotide sequence: TGTGCCAGCAGGGGCTGGGGCCCCCCATATGAGCAGTTCTTC. It is translated as CASRGWGPPYEQFF.

This chain connects TRBV6-5 to TRBJ2-7; D is perhaps TRBD1 (6 bases). This CDR3 has 15 residues. CDR1 is MNHEY and CDR2 is SVGAGI in the germline V gene. V was clipped by 0 bases and J by 3 bases, with 12 bases between them. CDR3 sequence (DNA): TGTGCCAGCAGTTACTCGGGACAAGAAAACTACGAGCAGTACTTC. It codes for CASSYSGQENYEQYF.

The V and J genes are TRBV6-5 and TRBJ2-3, with D maybe TRBD2 (6 bases). The CDR3 extends over 14 amino acids. V lost 6 bases, J lost 0 bases, and 10 bases lay in between. CDR1 and CDR2 (germline): MNHEY, SVGAGI. This CDR3 reads CASSGGLSTDTQYF. Written as DNA, the CDR3 is TGTGCCAGCAGCGGGGGACTGAGCACAGATACGCAGTATTTT.

The rearrangement uses TRBV6-6 and TRBJ1-2; D uncertain. This CDR3 region has 14 residues. Trimming took 0 bases from V and 7 from J, leaving 12 bases between them. From germline, CDR1 is MNHNY and CDR2 SVGAGI (reference sequence). For the CDR3, the DNA is TGTGCCAGCAGTTACTCGCGGGAACTACTTGGCTACACCTTC. The encoded protein is CASSYSRELLGYTF.

V usage is TRBV2 and J usage is TRBJ2-7, with TRBD1 as a possible D gene (5 bases). Germline values: CDR1 SNHLY, CDR2 FYNNEI. This CDR3 is built from 13 residues. The ends were cut back, 5 bases at V and 3 bases at J, with 11 bases in the middle. The CDR3 nucleotides read TGTGCCAGCAGTAACCGAAGGGGCTACGAGCAGTACTTC. Amino acids: CASSNRRGYEQYF. Complete variable domain (other parts from reference TRBV2 and TRBJ2-7): EPEVTQTPSHQVTQMGQEVILRCVPISNHLYFYWYRQILGQKVEFLVSFYNNEISEKSEIFDDQFSVERPDGSNFTLKIRSTKLEDSAMYFCASSNRRGYEQYFGPGTRLTVT.

The CDR3, as DNA: TGTGCCAGCAGCCTTAGTTATGGGTACCTAGGGGGTTCCGCGGCTGAAGCTTTCTTT. It codes for CASSLSYGYLGGSAAEAFF. The V call is TRBV7-9, the J call TRBJ1-1; D is perhaps TRBD1 (6 bases). Trimming cost V 5 bases and J 6 bases, with 31 bases left between them. Looked up from germline, CDR1 is SEHNR and CDR2 is FQNEAQ (reference sequence). The CDR3 length is 19 residues.

Remarks on this clone: This sample also contains other DNA sequences that code for the same CDR3. The gene calls are TRBV18 and TRBJ1-1; TRBD1 is a possible D gene (5 bases). V shed 1 base and J shed 1 base, with 7 bases lying between them. From germline, CDR1 is KGHSH and CDR2 LQKENI. CDR3 size: 14 residues. CDR3 DNA sequence: TGTGCCAGCTCACCACGGCAGGGGAACACTGAAGCTTTCTTT. Translation: CASSPRQGNTEAFF.

V is TRBV19 and J is TRBJ2-1; tentatively, D is TRBD1 (5 bases). The CDR3 covers 11 residues. Germline V gene data show CDR1 as LNHDA and CDR2 as SQIVND (reference sequence). V lost 3 bases and J lost 8, with 5 bases in between. The CDR3 nucleotides read TGTGCCAGTAGTATCAGGGATGAGCAGTTCTTC. This sequence encodes CASSIRDEQFF.

This sequence joins TRBV10-3 and TRBJ2-1, with 8 bases fitting TRBD2. Trimming took 6 bases from V and 5 from J; bases not matched to a gene: 3. CDR1 ENHRY and CDR2 SYGVKD come from the germline V gene. This CDR3 has 13 residues. The CDR3 DNA reads as TGTGCCATCAGCGTAGCGGGGCACAATGAGCAGTTCTTC. This codes for CAISVAGHNEQFF.

The gene calls are TRBV19 and TRBJ2-2; 7 bases fit TRBD2. Germline-derived CDR1 and CDR2 are LNHDA and SQIVND (reference sequence). V dropped 7 bases and J dropped 0; count of bases not matched to a gene: 11. The CDR3 is 17 amino acids. As DNA, the CDR3 is TGTGCCAGTATCCCTTCGGGGGGAAGAACGAACACCGGGGAGCTGTTTTTT. Translating it yields CASIPSGGRTNTGELFF.

The J gene is TRBJ1-1, the V gene TRBV6-6, with D unresolved. CDR1 is MNHNY and CDR2 is SVGAGI in the germline V gene (reference sequence). There are 13 residues in the CDR3. Trimming removed 7 bases from V and 1 base from J, with 10 bases in between. The DNA of the CDR3 is TGTGCCAGCAACCTGCTAGGGAACACTGAAGCTTTCTTT. Translated: CASNLLGNTEAFF.

This chain joins TRBV6-2 or TRBV6-3 and TRBJ2-7; 8 bases are shared with TRBD1. Per the germline V gene, CDR1 is MNHEY and CDR2 is SVGEGT. CDR3 size: 17 residues. The ends lost 4 bases at V and 4 bases at J; junction bases unmatched: 15. CDR3 in amino acids: CASSSTSRTGSGYEQYF. DNA for the CDR3: TGTGCCAGCAGTTCAACGAGCAGGACAGGGTCGGGATACGAGCAGTACTTC.

V usage is TRBV11-1 and J usage is TRBJ2-1; TRBD1 agrees at 11 bases. This CDR3 has 15 amino acids. Germline V gene data show CDR1 as SGHAT and CDR2 as FQDESV (reference sequence). The junction had 7 bases not matched to a gene; V was cut back by 4 bases and J by 8 bases. CDR3 loop: CASSYGQGAYYEQFF. In nucleotides, the CDR3 is TGTGCCAGCAGCTACGGACAGGGGGCGTATTATGAGCAGTTCTTC.

The chain carries TRBV7-3 and TRBJ2-2; no clear D. Germline V gene data show CDR1 as SGHTA and CDR2 as FQGTGA. There are 13 residues in the CDR3. Trimming removed 1 base at V and 7 bases at J, with 7 bases between. CDR3 sequence reads: CASSLKAGGELFF. In DNA form, the CDR3 reads TGTGCCAGCAGCTTAAAAGCAGGCGGGGAGCTGTTTTTT.

J is TRBJ2-5 and V is TRBV3-1 (or the pseudogene TRBV3-2); 9 bases align to TRBD2. The CDR3 consists of 15 residues. V lost 4 bases, J lost 5 bases, and 8 bases stayed unmatched. Germline V CDR1 and CDR2: LGHDT, YNNKEL (reference sequence). CDR3 sequence (DNA): TGTGCCAGCAGCCCGCGGGAGGGCCTTGAGGAGACCCAGTACTTC. It is translated as CASSPREGLEETQYF.